The 32 T cell receptor beta chains below all came from one sample that was sequenced in a study of cytomegalovirus exposure and HLA in healthy donors. Both 60 Vbeta primers and 13 Jbeta primers went into the PCR. Measured with immunoSEQ multiplex PCR; TCRdb has only the in-frame clones, and not every one. The sample has approximately 120,000 clones, under 85% seen once. Sequencing was performed on PBMCs. The receptors come from a woman in her 40s in good health and CMV-seropositive.

The genes are TRBV11-2 and TRBJ2-1; TRBD2 matches 7 bases. Germline V lookup: CDR1 SGHAT, CDR2 FQNNGV. V dropped 4 bases and J dropped 2; count of bases not matched to a gene: 8. This CDR3 is built from 16 residues. The CDR3 nucleotides are TGTGCCAGCAGCTCCACCTCGGGAGGAACCTACAATGAGCAGTTCTTC. Translating gives CASSSTSGGTYNEQFF.

The V call is TRBV6-4, the J call TRBJ2-2; D remains ambiguous. Trimming took 6 bases from V and 5 from J, leaving 16 bases between them. This CDR3 has 15 residues. CDR1 MRHNA and CDR2 SNTAGT come from the germline V gene. In nucleotides, the CDR3 is TGTGCCAGCAGCCCGAGTGTCCCGGGTACCGGGGAGCTGTTTTTT. It yields the protein CASSPSVPGTGELFF.

The CDR3: CASSFLEQGIYGYTF. Here the CDR3 DNA reads TGTGCCAGCAGCTTTCTAGAACAGGGCATCTATGGCTACACCTTC. The genes are TRBV5-6 and TRBJ1-2; D might be TRBD1 (6 bases). V was shortened by 2 bases and J by 4 bases, with 15 bases between the two germline ends. This CDR3 has 15 amino acids. The V gene's germline CDR1 is SGHDT and CDR2 YYEEEE. Supplemented by reference TRBV5-6 and TRBJ1-2, the full variable domain reads DAGVTQSPTHLIKTRGQQVTLRCSPKSGHDTVSWYQQALGQGPQFIFQYYEEEERQRGNFPDRFSGHQFPNYSSELNVNALLLGDSALYLCASSFLEQGIYGYTFGSGTRLTVV.

The CDR3 sequence is CASSLNSGRVGELFF. Here the CDR3 DNA reads TGTGCCAGCAGCTTGAATAGCGGGAGGGTCGGGGAGCTGTTTTTT. The chain employs TRBV5-4 and TRBJ2-2, with TRBD2 matching over 11 bases. V was clipped by 1 base and J by 7 bases; unmatched bases: 3. The CDR3 sequence is 15 residues long. Germline V gene data show CDR1 as SGHNT and CDR2 as YYREEE (reference sequence).

This chain uses TRBV29-1 with TRBJ2-7; TRBD2 matches at 9 bases. Losses at the gene ends were 4 bases for V and 3 bases for J; bases not matched to a gene: 10. This CDR3 comprises 15 residues. The germline CDR1 and CDR2 sequences are SQVTM and ANQGSEA. The DNA for the CDR3 is TGCAGCGTTGGACGGGTAGCGGGAGTAGACTACGAGCAGTACTTC. Its protein product is CSVGRVAGVDYEQYF.

As DNA, the CDR3 is TGTGCCAGTAGTCCCAGACCGGGGGAGACCCAGTACTTC. Translated: CASSPRPGETQYF. This chain links TRBV19 with TRBJ2-5; D may be TRBD2 (5 bases). Germline lookup yields CDR1 LNHDA and CDR2 SQIVND (reference sequence). Trimming removed 5 bases at V and 5 bases at J, with 12 bases between. The CDR3 totals 13 residues.

As for this clone: The junction shows a germline mismatch at one end, possibly a read error. The chain's CDR3 is CSSSLLAETQYF. The DNA of the CDR3 is TGTTCCAGCAGCTTATTGGCAGAGACCCAGTACTTC. The V gene is TRBV7-9, the J gene TRBJ2-5; D gene unclear. Germline CDR1 reads SEHNR; CDR2 reads FQNEAQ (reference sequence). The CDR3 contains 12 residues.

This chain joins TRBV27 and TRBJ2-5; 10 bases are shared with TRBD2. V gave up 5 bases and J gave up 4 bases; unmatched junction bases: 10. Germline values: CDR1 MNHEY, CDR2 SMNVEV (reference sequence). The CDR3 loop spans 16 amino acids. CDR3 residues: CASSPLAGVAGETQYF. The CDR3 DNA is TGTGCCAGCAGTCCTCTAGCGGGAGTTGCTGGAGAGACCCAGTACTTC.

This clone appeared a single time. V usage is TRBV7-6 and J usage is TRBJ2-7; tentatively, D is TRBD2 (5 bases). The CDR3 sequence is 13 residues long. The germline V and J ends were trimmed by 0 bases and 3 bases, with 6 bases remaining between them. Germline CDR1 reads SGHVS; CDR2 reads FNYEAQ. The CDR3 protein is CASSLARDYEQYF. DNA of the CDR3: TGTGCCAGCAGCTTAGCCCGGGACTACGAGCAGTACTTC.

The J gene is TRBJ2-5, the V gene TRBV9, with 12 nucleotides matching TRBD2. Per the germline V gene, CDR1 is SGDLS and CDR2 is YYNGEE. This CDR3 has 14 amino acids. Trimming took 4 bases from V and 5 from J; bases not matched to a gene: 3. The CDR3 loop reads CASSTLAGGETQYF. The CDR3, as DNA: TGTGCCAGCAGCACCCTAGCGGGAGGGGAGACCCAGTACTTC.

This clone was found once. This chain links TRBV11-2 with TRBJ2-7; 10 nucleotides match TRBD2. In germline, CDR1 is SGHAT, CDR2 FQNNGV. The CDR3 spans 11 residues. Germline trimming cut 4 bases from V and 11 bases from J; bases unmatched to any gene: 2. This CDR3 reads CASSSSGREYF. In DNA, the CDR3 is TGTGCCAGCAGCTCGAGCGGGAGGGAGTACTTC. The full variable domain, rest sourced from reference TRBV11-2 and TRBJ2-7, is EAGVAQSPRYKIIEKRQSVAFWCNPISGHATLYWYQQILGQGPKLLIQFQNNGVVDDSQLPKDRFSAERLKGVDSTLKIQPAKLEDSAVYLCASSSSGREYFGPGTRLTVT.

The sample holds a few counts of this clone. The chain couples TRBV9 to TRBJ1-1; D unclear. Germline CDR1 and CDR2: SGDLS and YYNGEE. CDR3 size: 14 residues. The germline V and J ends were trimmed by 3 bases and 1 base, with 10 bases remaining between them. CDR3 region: CASSGGSWNTEAFF. As DNA, the CDR3 is TGTGCCAGCAGCGGAGGGTCCTGGAACACTGAAGCTTTCTTT. Filled out from reference TRBV9 and TRBJ1-1, the complete variable domain reads DSGVTQTPKHLITATGQRVTLRCSPRSGDLSVYWYQQSLDQGLQFLIQYYNGEERAKGNILERFSAQQFPDLHSELNLSSLELGDSALYFCASSGGSWNTEAFFGQGTRLTVV.

The genes are TRBV18 and TRBJ2-7; TRBD1 matches 10 bases. This CDR3 is built from 15 residues. The germline CDR1 and CDR2 sequences are KGHSH and LQKENI. V shed 3 bases, J shed 0 bases, and the junction held 2 bases outside the gene matches. CDR3 residues: CASSPGQGTSYEQYF. CDR3 DNA sequence: TGTGCCAGCTCACCGGGACAGGGGACCTCCTACGAGCAGTACTTC.

The V gene is TRBV7-8, the J gene TRBJ2-2, with TRBD2 identical over 10 bases. The CDR3 loop spans 15 amino acids. Germline V lookup: CDR1 SGHVS, CDR2 FQNEAQ. J gave up 7 bases and V 3 bases, and 5 bases lay outside the gene matches. As DNA, the CDR3 is TGTGCCAGCAGCTTGGATAGCGGGAGGTTCGGGGAGCTGTTTTTT. Its protein product is CASSLDSGRFGELFF.

This sequence joins TRBV18 and TRBJ2-7, with 9 bases fitting TRBD1. J lost 7 bases, V lost 3 bases, and 7 bases had no gene match. The CDR3 totals 14 residues. Per germline, CDR1 KGHSH and CDR2 LQKENI. This CDR3 reads CASSPGTGSVEQYF. CDR3 DNA: TGTGCCAGCTCACCCGGGACAGGGTCGGTGGAGCAGTACTTC.

This chain connects TRBV7-9 to TRBJ1-2; 8 bases agree with TRBD1. The CDR3 totals 14 residues. From germline, CDR1 is SEHNR and CDR2 FQNEAQ (reference sequence). V lost 3 bases, J lost 6 bases, and 6 bases stayed unmatched. The CDR3 DNA reads as TGTGCCAGCAGCTTTTCGTCAGGGGGCGATGGCTACACCTTC. It yields the protein CASSFSSGGDGYTF.

The genes are TRBV5-1 and TRBJ2-1; TRBD2 aligns across 12 bases. Trimming at V came to 0 bases and at J to 10 bases, leaving 8 bases not matched to a gene. This CDR3 has 16 residues. Germline CDR1 reads SGHRS; CDR2 reads YFSETQ. CDR3 protein: CASSLGLAGVGEEQFF. CDR3 DNA: TGCGCCAGCAGCTTGGGACTAGCGGGGGTAGGGGAGGAGCAGTTCTTC.

The J gene is TRBJ2-1, the V gene TRBV28; 9 bases align to TRBD2. From germline, CDR1 is MDHEN and CDR2 SYDVKM. There are 17 residues in the CDR3. V trimming: 4 bases; J trimming: 2 bases; junction bases outside the gene matches: 9. The CDR3 nucleotides read TGTGCCAGCAGTTCGATCCGCTTAGCGGGAGCCTACAATGAGCAGTTCTTC. This gives the protein CASSSIRLAGAYNEQFF.

This chain connects TRBV30 to TRBJ1-2; D gene ambiguous. Trimming removed 3 bases at V and 2 bases at J, with 10 bases between. The CDR3 runs 13 residues. Germline values: CDR1 GTSNPN, CDR2 SVGIG (reference sequence). The CDR3 sequence: CAWRAGENYGYTF. The CDR3 DNA is TGTGCCTGGAGGGCAGGTGAAAACTATGGCTACACCTTC.

V and J are TRBV4-1 and TRBJ2-3; weak D call: TRBD2 (6 bases). V was trimmed by 7 bases and J by 0 bases, leaving 11 bases between them. The CDR3 totals 14 residues. The germline V gene has CDR1 MGHRA and CDR2 YSYEKL. The DNA of the CDR3 is TGCGCCAGCAAGCGTAGCGGAAGCACAGATACGCAGTATTTT. Amino acid sequence: CASKRSGSTDTQYF.

About this clone: The junction shows a germline mismatch at one end, possibly a read error. This chain uses TRBV2 with TRBJ1-5; D not resolved. This CDR3 has 13 amino acids. Germline V gene lookup returns CDR1 SNHLY and CDR2 FYNNEI. In DNA, the CDR3 is TGTGCCAGCAGGCAAAACGCGGGTCAGCCCCGGCATTTT. This gives the protein CASRQNAGQPRHF. The whole variable domain, remainder taken from reference TRBV2 and TRBJ1-5, is EPEVTQTPSHQVTQMGQEVILRCVPISNHLYFYWYRQILGQKVEFLVSFYNNEISEKSEIFDDQFSVERPDGSNFTLKIRSTKLEDSAMYFCASRQNAGQPRHFGDGTRLSIL.

The chain recombines TRBV29-1 with TRBJ2-4; D possibly corresponds to TRBD2 (5 bases). Germline values: CDR1 SQVTM, CDR2 ANQGSEA. This CDR3 spans 14 amino acids. The V end lost 1 base, the J end lost 5 bases, and 12 bases lay between the germline ends. The CDR3 DNA follows: TGCAGCGTTGAAGGTCCCGGGGTCCAAAACATTCAGTACTTC. It encodes CSVEGPGVQNIQYF.

The gene calls are TRBV6-1 and TRBJ1-3; D remains unclear. The germline V gene encodes CDR1 MNHNS and CDR2 SASEGT. There are 15 residues in the CDR3. Trimming took off 5 bases at V and 0 bases at J, with 11 bases between the two ends. The CDR3 bases are TGTGCCAGCAGTATGGAGGTGTTCTCTGGAAACACCATATATTTT. This codes for CASSMEVFSGNTIYF.

This chain uses TRBV29-1 with TRBJ2-7; 8 bases fit TRBD2. From germline, CDR1 is SQVTM and CDR2 ANQGSEA. There are 12 residues in the CDR3. The ends lost 7 bases at V and 1 base at J; junction bases unmatched: 3. CDR3: CSASGGSYEQYF. The CDR3, as DNA: TGCAGCGCGTCGGGGGGGTCCTACGAGCAGTACTTC.

In this sample, this clone turned up once. The chain combines TRBV2 with TRBJ2-2; unclear D gene. This CDR3 has 13 amino acids. The germline gives CDR1 SNHLY, CDR2 FYNNEI. Deletions cut 7 bases from V and 4 bases from J, with 10 bases between. CDR3 protein: CASIRGGTGELFF. The CDR3 region has the DNA TGTGCCAGCATCCGAGGTGGCACCGGGGAGCTGTTTTTT.

The chain joins TRBV19 to TRBJ2-5, with 7 bases identical to TRBD1. The DNA end is more similar to TRBJ2-7, so the J call may be wrong. Germline V gives CDR1 LNHDA, CDR2 SQIVND (reference sequence). The CDR3 spans 14 residues. This chain's CDR3 is CASSPPGTAYEQYF. The CDR3 region has the DNA TGTGCCAGTAGTCCCCCCGGGACAGCCTACGAGCAGTACTTC.

Of note for this clone: One base separates it from a far larger clone, so it is likely a read error. The same CDR3 also results from other DNA sequences found in this sample. The rearrangement uses TRBV7-6 and TRBJ2-1, with D unresolved. The germline CDR1 and CDR2 sequences are SGHVS and FNYEAQ. This CDR3 region has 15 residues. The CDR3 spells CASSLDGSPYNEQFF. The DNA of the CDR3 is TGTGCCAGCAGCTTAGATGGTAGCCCATACAACGAGCAGTTCTTC.

This chain joins TRBV5-4 and TRBJ2-7; 7 bases are a match to TRBD2. The germline gives CDR1 SGHNT, CDR2 YYREEE (reference sequence). V gave up 0 bases and J gave up 6 bases; unmatched junction bases: 6. The CDR3 consists of 14 residues. The CDR3 DNA follows: TGTGCCAGCAGCTTGGCCGGGACTATAAGCGAGCAGTACTTC. It encodes CASSLAGTISEQYF. The variable domain in full, with the rest retrieved from reference TRBV5-4 and TRBJ2-7, is ETGVTQSPTHLIKTRGQQVTLRCSSQSGHNTVSWYQQALGQGPQFIFQYYREEENGRGNFPPRFSGLQFPNYSSELNVNALELDDSALYLCASSLAGTISEQYFGPGTRLTVT.

This chain links TRBV6-1 with TRBJ2-7; D is possibly TRBD2 (5 bases). The ends were cut back, 0 bases at V and 2 bases at J, with 14 bases in the middle. The CDR3 spans 16 residues. Per the germline V gene, CDR1 is MNHNS and CDR2 is SASEGT. DNA of the CDR3: TGTGCCAGCAGTGAAGCTTCCGGGGTCCAGGCCTACGAGCAGTACTTC. This translates into CASSEASGVQAYEQYF.

Notes on this clone: Other DNA sequences in this specimen translate into the identical CDR3. This chain connects TRBV30 to TRBJ1-3; a weak D match, TRBD1 (5 bases). CDR1 GTSNPN and CDR2 SVGIG come from the germline V gene (reference sequence). CDR3 length equals 13 residues. V was clipped by 2 bases and J by 10 bases, with 15 bases between them. CDR3 protein: CAWSRTGGRTIYF. CDR3 bases: TGTGCCTGGAGTCGGACGGGGGGTAGGACCATATATTTT.

V gene TRBV11-2 combines with J gene TRBJ2-7; 10 bases agree with TRBD1. The ends lost 4 bases at V and 5 bases at J; junction bases unmatched: 11. Germline V gives CDR1 SGHAT, CDR2 FQNNGV. The CDR3 length is 16 residues. The CDR3 region has the DNA TGTGCCAGCAGCTCCTATCCGGGACAGGGGTTGCACGAGCAGTACTTC. Its protein product is CASSSYPGQGLHEQYF.

The gene calls are TRBV19 and TRBJ2-2, with 10 nucleotides matching TRBD1. This CDR3 region has 17 residues. Unmatched junction bases numbered 10, after V lost 8 bases and J lost 1 base. Per the germline V gene, CDR1 is LNHDA and CDR2 is SQIVND (reference sequence). CDR3 DNA sequence: TGTGCCAGTGCCGGGACAGGGGCTCTCGGGAACACCGGGGAGCTGTTTTTT. It is translated as CASAGTGALGNTGELFF.